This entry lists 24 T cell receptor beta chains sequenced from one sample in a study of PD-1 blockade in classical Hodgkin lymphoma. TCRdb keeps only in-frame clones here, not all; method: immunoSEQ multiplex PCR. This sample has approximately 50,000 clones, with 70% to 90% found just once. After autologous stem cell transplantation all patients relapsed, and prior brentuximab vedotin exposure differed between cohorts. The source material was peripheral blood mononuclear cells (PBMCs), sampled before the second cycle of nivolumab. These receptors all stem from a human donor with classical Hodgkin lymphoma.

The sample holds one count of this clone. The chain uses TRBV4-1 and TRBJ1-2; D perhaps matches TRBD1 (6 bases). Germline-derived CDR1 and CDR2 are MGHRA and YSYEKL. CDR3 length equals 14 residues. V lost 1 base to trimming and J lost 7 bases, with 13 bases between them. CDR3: CASSQVGTKTGYTF. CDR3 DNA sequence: TGCGCCAGCAGCCAAGTGGGGACAAAGACTGGCTACACCTTC.

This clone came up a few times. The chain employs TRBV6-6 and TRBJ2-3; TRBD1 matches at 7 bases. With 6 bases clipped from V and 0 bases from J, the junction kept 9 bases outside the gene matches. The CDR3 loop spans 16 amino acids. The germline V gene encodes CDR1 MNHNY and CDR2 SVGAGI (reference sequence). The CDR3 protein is CASSPRDSPSTDTQYF. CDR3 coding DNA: TGTGCCAGCAGCCCCCGGGACAGCCCTAGCACAGATACGCAGTATTTT.

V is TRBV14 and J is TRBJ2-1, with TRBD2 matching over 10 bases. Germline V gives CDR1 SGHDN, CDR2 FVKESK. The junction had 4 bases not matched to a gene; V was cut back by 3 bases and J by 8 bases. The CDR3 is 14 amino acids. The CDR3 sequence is CASSHSGTSDEQFF. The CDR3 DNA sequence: TGTGCCAGCAGCCACTCCGGGACTAGCGATGAGCAGTTCTTC.

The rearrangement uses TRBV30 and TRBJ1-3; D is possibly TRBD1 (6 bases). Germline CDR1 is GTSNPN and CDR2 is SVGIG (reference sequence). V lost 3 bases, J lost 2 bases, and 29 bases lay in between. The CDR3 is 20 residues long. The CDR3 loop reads CAWSAWTGQRLMFAGNTIYF. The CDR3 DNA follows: TGTGCCTGGAGCGCCTGGACCGGACAGAGGCTAATGTTTGCTGGAAACACCATATATTTT.

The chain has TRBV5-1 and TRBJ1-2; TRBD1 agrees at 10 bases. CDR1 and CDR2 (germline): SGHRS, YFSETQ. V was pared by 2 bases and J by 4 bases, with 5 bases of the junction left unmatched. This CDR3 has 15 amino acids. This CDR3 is CASSFVGTGAYGYTF. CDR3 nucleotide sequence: TGCGCCAGCAGCTTCGTAGGGACAGGGGCCTATGGCTACACCTTC.

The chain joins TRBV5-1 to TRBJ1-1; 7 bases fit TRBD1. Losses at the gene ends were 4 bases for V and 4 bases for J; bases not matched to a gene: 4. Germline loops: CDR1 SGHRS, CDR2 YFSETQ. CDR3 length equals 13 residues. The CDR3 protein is CASSVTGFTEAFF. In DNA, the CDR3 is TGCGCCAGCAGCGTGACAGGGTTCACTGAAGCTTTCTTT. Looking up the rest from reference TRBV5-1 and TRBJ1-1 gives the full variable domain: KAGVTQTPRYLIKTRGQQVTLSCSPISGHRSVSWYQQTPGQGLQFLFEYFSETQRNKGNFPGRFSGRQFSNSRSEMNVSTLELGDSALYLCASSVTGFTEAFFGQGTRLTVV.

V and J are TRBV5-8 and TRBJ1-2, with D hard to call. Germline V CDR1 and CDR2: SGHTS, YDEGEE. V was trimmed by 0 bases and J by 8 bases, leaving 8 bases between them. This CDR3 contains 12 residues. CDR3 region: CASSLVRVGYTF. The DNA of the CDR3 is TGTGCCAGCAGCTTGGTGCGGGTAGGCTACACCTTC.

The CDR3 bases are TGTGCCAGCAAAAGAGTACCCCTGTCAGAGCCGAACACTGAAGCTTTCTTT. Encoded protein: CASKRVPLSEPNTEAFF. The chain uses TRBV7-8 and TRBJ1-1, with D unclear. Trimming took off 7 bases at V and 1 base at J, with 22 bases between the two ends. The germline gives CDR1 SGHVS, CDR2 FQNEAQ. This CDR3 contains 17 residues.

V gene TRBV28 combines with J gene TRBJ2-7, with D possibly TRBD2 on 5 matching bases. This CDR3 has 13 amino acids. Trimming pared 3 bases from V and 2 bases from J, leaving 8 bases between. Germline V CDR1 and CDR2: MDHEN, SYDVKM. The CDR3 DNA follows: TGTGCCAGCAGTTTTGCCGGGACCTACGAGCAGTACTTC. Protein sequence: CASSFAGTYEQYF.

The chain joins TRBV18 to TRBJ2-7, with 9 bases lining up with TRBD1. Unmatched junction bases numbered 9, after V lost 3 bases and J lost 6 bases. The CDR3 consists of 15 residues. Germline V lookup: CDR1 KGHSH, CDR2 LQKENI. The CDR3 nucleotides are TGTGCCAGCTCACCGAGGGACAGGGAGATTATCGAGCAGTACTTC. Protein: CASSPRDREIIEQYF.

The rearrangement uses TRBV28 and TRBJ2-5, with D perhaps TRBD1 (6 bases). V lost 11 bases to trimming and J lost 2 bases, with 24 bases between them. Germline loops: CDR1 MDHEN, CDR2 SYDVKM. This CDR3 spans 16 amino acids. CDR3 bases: TGTGCCTCAAAAAGATGGACAGAGATGAATCAAGAGACCCAGTACTTC. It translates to CASKRWTEMNQETQYF.

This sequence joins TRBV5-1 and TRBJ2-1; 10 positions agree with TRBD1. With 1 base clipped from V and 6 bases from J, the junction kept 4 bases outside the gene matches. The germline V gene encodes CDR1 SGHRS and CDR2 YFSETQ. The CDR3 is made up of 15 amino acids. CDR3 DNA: TGCGCCAGCAGCTTGTGGGGACAGGGGACCAATGAGCAGTTCTTC. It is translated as CASSLWGQGTNEQFF.

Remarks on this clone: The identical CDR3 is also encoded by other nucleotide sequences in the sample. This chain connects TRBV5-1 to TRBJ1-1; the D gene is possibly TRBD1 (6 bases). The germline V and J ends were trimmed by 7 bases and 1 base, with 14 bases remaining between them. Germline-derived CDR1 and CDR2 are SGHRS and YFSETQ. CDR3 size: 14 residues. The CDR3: CASSSQGSNTEAFF. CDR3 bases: TGCGCCAGCTCCTCCCAGGGGTCGAACACTGAAGCTTTCTTT.

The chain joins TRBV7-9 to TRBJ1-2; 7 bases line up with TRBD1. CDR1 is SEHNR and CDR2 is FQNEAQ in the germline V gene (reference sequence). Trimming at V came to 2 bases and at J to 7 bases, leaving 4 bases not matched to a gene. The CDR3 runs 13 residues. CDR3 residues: CASSLFQGGGYTF. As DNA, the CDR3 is TGTGCCAGCAGCTTATTCCAGGGGGGTGGCTACACCTTC.

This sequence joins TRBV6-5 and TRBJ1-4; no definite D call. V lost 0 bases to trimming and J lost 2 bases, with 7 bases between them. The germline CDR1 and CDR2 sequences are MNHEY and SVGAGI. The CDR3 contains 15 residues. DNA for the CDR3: TGTGCCAGCAGTTACTCAGGGAGCACTAATGAAAAACTGTTTTTT. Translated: CASSYSGSTNEKLFF.

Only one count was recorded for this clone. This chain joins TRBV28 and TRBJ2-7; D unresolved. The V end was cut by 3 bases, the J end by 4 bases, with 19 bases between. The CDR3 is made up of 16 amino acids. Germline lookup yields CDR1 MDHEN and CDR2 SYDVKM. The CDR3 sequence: CASSFPPRLLHYEQYF. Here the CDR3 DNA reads TGTGCCAGCAGTTTTCCCCCACGGCTCTTACATTACGAGCAGTACTTC.

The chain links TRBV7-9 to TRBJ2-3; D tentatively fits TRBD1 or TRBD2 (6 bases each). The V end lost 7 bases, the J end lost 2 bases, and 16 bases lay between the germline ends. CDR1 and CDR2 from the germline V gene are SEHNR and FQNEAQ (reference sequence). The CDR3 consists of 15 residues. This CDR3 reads CASIGGQGATDTQYF. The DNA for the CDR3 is TGTGCCAGCATTGGGGGGCAGGGAGCCACAGATACGCAGTATTTT.

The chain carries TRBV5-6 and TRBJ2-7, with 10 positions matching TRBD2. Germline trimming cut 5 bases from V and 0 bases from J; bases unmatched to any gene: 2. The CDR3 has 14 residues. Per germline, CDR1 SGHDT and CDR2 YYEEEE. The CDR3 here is CASSSGGSSYEQYF. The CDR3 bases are TGTGCCAGCAGTAGCGGGGGGAGCTCCTACGAGCAGTACTTC.

The CDR3 spells CAIGGGTGTTYEQYF. For the CDR3, the DNA is TGTGCCATCGGGGGCGGGACAGGGACCACCTACGAGCAGTACTTC. This sequence joins TRBV10-3 and TRBJ2-7, with 9 bases lining up with TRBD1. CDR3 length equals 15 residues. CDR1 is ENHRY and CDR2 is SYGVKD in the germline V gene. With V trimmed by 8 bases and J by 2 bases, 10 bases remained unmatched.

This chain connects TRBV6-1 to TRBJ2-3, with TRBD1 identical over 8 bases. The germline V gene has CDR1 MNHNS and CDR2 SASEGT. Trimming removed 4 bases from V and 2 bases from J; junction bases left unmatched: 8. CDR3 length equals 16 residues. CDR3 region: CASSALPDRVTDTQYF. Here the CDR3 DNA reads TGTGCCAGCAGTGCCCTTCCGGACAGGGTCACAGATACGCAGTATTTT.

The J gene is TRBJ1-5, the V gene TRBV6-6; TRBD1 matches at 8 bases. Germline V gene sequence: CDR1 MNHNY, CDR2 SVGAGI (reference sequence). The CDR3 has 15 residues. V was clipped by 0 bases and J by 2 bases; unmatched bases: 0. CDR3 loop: CASSYSTGGNQPQHF. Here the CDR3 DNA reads TGTGCCAGCAGTTACTCGACAGGGGGCAATCAGCCCCAGCATTTT.

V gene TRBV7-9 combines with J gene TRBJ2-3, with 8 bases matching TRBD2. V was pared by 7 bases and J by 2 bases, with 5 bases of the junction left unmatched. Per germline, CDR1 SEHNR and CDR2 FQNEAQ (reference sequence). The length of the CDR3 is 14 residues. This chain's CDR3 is CASKSGGHTDTQYF. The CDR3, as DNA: TGTGCCAGCAAGAGCGGGGGTCACACAGATACGCAGTATTTT.

The CDR3 nucleotides are TGTGCCAGCAGCCTGGGACAGGCGAACACCGGGGAGCTGTTTTTT. Translated: CASSLGQANTGELFF. The chain uses TRBV7-6 and TRBJ2-2; 8 bases match TRBD1. Germline loops: CDR1 SGHVS, CDR2 FNYEAQ. The CDR3 runs to 15 residues. Trimming at V came to 5 bases and at J to 0 bases, leaving 2 bases not matched to a gene.

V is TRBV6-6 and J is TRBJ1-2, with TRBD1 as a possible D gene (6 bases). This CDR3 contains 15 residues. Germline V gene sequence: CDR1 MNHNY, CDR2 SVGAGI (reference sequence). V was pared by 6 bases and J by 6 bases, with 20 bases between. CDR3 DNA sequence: TGTGCCAGCAGAAGGGGGGGAGGACGAGTGGATGGCTACACCTTC. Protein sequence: CASRRGGGRVDGYTF.